One and the same sample provided the 20 T cell receptor beta chains below, sequenced in a study of T cell responses to AZD1222 COVID-19 vaccine. TCRdb's copy holds only in-frame clones and misses some; the assay was immunoSEQ multiplex PCR. The sample consists of about 93,000 clones, 85% to 90% of them appearing once. This material consisted of peripheral blood, taken on day 0 of MenACWY control vaccination. These receptors came from an adult in good health.

V is TRBV19 and J is TRBJ1-6; 7 bases match TRBD1. V shed 9 bases, J shed 6 bases, and the junction held 8 bases outside the gene matches. CDR1 LNHDA and CDR2 SQIVND come from the germline V gene (reference sequence). This CDR3 comprises 14 residues. The DNA for the CDR3 is TGTGCCAGCGACAGGGCTCGGGGTAATTCACCCCTCCACTTT. Residues: CASDRARGNSPLHF.

V gene TRBV7-2 combines with J gene TRBJ2-2; 11 bases line up with TRBD2. Trimming at V came to 2 bases and at J to 1 base, leaving 0 bases not matched to a gene. This CDR3 is built from 16 residues. The germline gives CDR1 SGHTA, CDR2 FQGNSA. The chain's CDR3 is CASSLTSGGNTGELFF. CDR3 in DNA: TGTGCCAGCAGCTTAACTAGCGGGGGGAACACCGGGGAGCTGTTTTTT.

The chain carries TRBV4-1 and TRBJ1-1, with 10 bases fitting TRBD1. In germline, CDR1 is MGHRA, CDR2 YSYEKL. After removal of 5 bases from V and 1 base from J, the junction contained 7 bases not matched to a gene. The CDR3 consists of 16 residues. The CDR3 loop reads CASSSRQGAWNTEAFF. In DNA, the CDR3 is TGCGCCAGCAGCTCAAGACAGGGGGCATGGAACACTGAAGCTTTCTTT.

The DNA for the CDR3 is TGCAGCGTTGACGGGGCAGATGGAAACACCATATATTTT. Residues: CSVDGADGNTIYF. This chain joins TRBV29-1 and TRBJ1-3, with a tentative D call TRBD1 (5 bases). V was shortened by 3 bases and J by 3 bases, with 9 bases between the two germline ends. CDR1 SQVTM and CDR2 ANQGSEA come from the germline V gene. The CDR3 is 13 residues long.

This clone was counted a few times. The chain employs TRBV11-3 and TRBJ1-6, with unresolved D. Trimming left V 0 bases short and J 7 bases short, with 10 bases between. The germline gives CDR1 SGHNT, CDR2 YENEEA. The CDR3 length is 15 residues. CDR3 in amino acids: CASSLEGIGNSPLHF. The CDR3 DNA follows: TGTGCCAGCAGCTTAGAAGGCATAGGAAATTCACCCCTCCACTTT. Using reference TRBV11-3 and TRBJ1-6 for the parts outside the CDR3, the full variable domain is EAGVVQSPRYKIIEKKQPVAFWCNPISGHNTLYWYLQNLGQGPELLIRYENEEAVDDSQLPKDRFSAERLKGVDSTLKIQPAELGDSAVYLCASSLEGIGNSPLHFGNGTRLTVT.

The V and J genes are TRBV7-2 and TRBJ2-1; D ambiguous. V lost 7 bases, J lost 0 bases, and 10 bases lay in between. Germline V gives CDR1 SGHTA, CDR2 FQGNSA. This CDR3 is 14 amino acids long. CDR3: CASTRAGSYNEQFF. The CDR3 nucleotides are TGTGCCAGCACCCGGGCCGGCTCCTACAATGAGCAGTTCTTC.

This chain connects TRBV7-2 to TRBJ2-2, with 7 bases matching TRBD1. CDR3 length: 15 amino acids. V lost 5 bases, J lost 7 bases, and 10 bases stayed unmatched. Germline-derived CDR1 and CDR2 are SGHTA and FQGNSA. CDR3 loop: CASSPTGTAYGELFF. CDR3 in DNA: TGTGCCAGCAGCCCGACCGGGACAGCTTACGGGGAGCTGTTTTTT. The complete variable domain, with remaining parts taken from reference TRBV7-2 and TRBJ2-2, reads GAGVSQSPSNKVTEKGKDVELRCDPISGHTALYWYRQSLGQGLEFLIYFQGNSAPDKSGLPSDRFSAERTGGSVSTLTIQRTQQEDSAVYLCASSPTGTAYGELFFGEGSRLTVL.

The V call is TRBV7-2, the J call TRBJ2-1; TRBD2 aligns across 13 bases. Germline values: CDR1 SGHTA, CDR2 FQGNSA. The CDR3 has 18 amino acids. Trimming cost V 1 base and J 0 bases; bases outside gene matches: 3. The CDR3 DNA follows: TGTGCCAGCAGCTTAGATTGGACTAGCGGGGGCTCCTACAATGAGCAGTTCTTC. It specifies CASSLDWTSGGSYNEQFF.

The chain recombines TRBV9 with TRBJ1-1, with D unclear. The germline V gene encodes CDR1 SGDLS and CDR2 YYNGEE. This CDR3 has 13 amino acids. The V gene lost 0 bases and the J gene lost 8 bases, with 11 bases spanning the gap. The CDR3 sequence is CASSVDEFPEAFF. For the CDR3, the DNA is TGTGCCAGCAGCGTAGATGAATTCCCCGAAGCTTTCTTT.

This chain joins TRBV6-8 and TRBJ2-7; D tentatively reads TRBD1 or TRBD2 (6 bases each). Trimming cost V 0 bases and J 5 bases, with 14 bases left between them. The CDR3 is made up of 15 amino acids. CDR1 is MNHGY and CDR2 is SAAAGT in the germline V gene. The CDR3 loop reads CASSYSRGAGDEQYF. In nucleotides, the CDR3 is TGTGCCAGCAGTTACTCGAGGGGGGCTGGCGACGAGCAGTACTTC.

The sample holds one count of this clone. This chain connects TRBV4-3 to TRBJ1-3; D is uncertain. The V gene's germline CDR1 is LGHNA and CDR2 YSLEER. The V gene lost 6 bases and the J gene lost 1 base, with 13 bases spanning the gap. CDR3 length: 15 amino acids. DNA for the CDR3: TGCGCCAGCAGTCTTTCGACGGATTCTGGAAACACCATATATTTT. It yields the protein CASSLSTDSGNTIYF.

The chain employs TRBV5-1 and TRBJ1-6; 7 bases map to TRBD1. Trimming removed 4 bases from V and 4 bases from J; junction bases left unmatched: 8. Per germline, CDR1 SGHRS and CDR2 YFSETQ. This CDR3 has 16 amino acids. CDR3 sequence: CASSITPGQYNSPLHF. The CDR3 nucleotides are TGCGCCAGCAGCATTACCCCGGGACAGTATAATTCACCCCTCCACTTT. The full variable domain, in which reference TRBV5-1 and TRBJ1-6 provide the parts outside the CDR3, is KAGVTQTPRYLIKTRGQQVTLSCSPISGHRSVSWYQQTPGQGLQFLFEYFSETQRNKGNFPGRFSGRQFSNSRSEMNVSTLELGDSALYLCASSITPGQYNSPLHFGNGTRLTVT.

The chain couples TRBV3-1 (or the pseudogene TRBV3-2) to TRBJ2-1; 8 positions match TRBD2. The CDR3 is made up of 14 amino acids. V shed 8 bases and J 6 bases; nucleotides not matched to a gene: 9. From germline, CDR1 is LGHDT and CDR2 YNNKEL (reference sequence). The CDR3 protein is CASAGLGCCNEQFF. The CDR3 nucleotides read TGTGCCAGCGCGGGACTAGGTTGTTGCAATGAGCAGTTCTTC.

This clone appeared a single time. The chain carries TRBV11-3 and TRBJ2-1, with D perhaps TRBD2 (5 bases). This CDR3 comprises 14 residues. Germline CDR1 is SGHNT and CDR2 is YENEEA. Trimming removed 5 bases from V and 10 bases from J, with 18 bases in between. DNA for the CDR3: TGTGCCAGCAGCCTAGCAGAGGACTCGGCGGAGCAGTTCTTC. Translated: CASSLAEDSAEQFF.

The J gene is TRBJ2-7, the V gene TRBV10-2, with 10 bases lining up with TRBD2. Trimming took 7 bases from V and 3 from J; bases not matched to a gene: 9. The CDR3 consists of 15 residues. Germline CDR1 reads WSHSY; CDR2 reads SAAADI. The DNA of the CDR3 is TGCGCCAGCAAAGACCTAGCGGGGGCTAACTACGAGCAGTACTTC. This gives the protein CASKDLAGANYEQYF.

This chain joins TRBV29-1 and TRBJ1-1; D not resolved. CDR1 is SQVTM, CDR2 ANQGSEA, per germline. The CDR3 length is 11 residues. Trimming took 5 bases from V and 1 from J, leaving 5 bases between them. Here the CDR3 reads CSVRENTEAFF. The CDR3 DNA is TGCAGCGTTCGGGAGAACACTGAAGCTTTCTTT.

The CDR3 DNA reads TGTGCCAGCAGTGAAACGTTCGTAGGGGATCAGCCCCAGCATTTT. This gives the protein CASSETFVGDQPQHF. V usage is TRBV6-1 and J usage is TRBJ1-5, with D perhaps TRBD1 (5 bases). The CDR3 spans 15 residues. CDR1 is MNHNS, CDR2 SASEGT, per germline. The V and J ends lost 2 bases and 5 bases respectively, with 13 bases between them.

This clone has a single count. The genes are TRBV18 and TRBJ1-2, with D possibly being TRBD1 (5 bases). V lost 3 bases and J 8 bases, leaving 13 bases between the germline ends. The CDR3 is made up of 13 amino acids. Germline CDR1 and CDR2: KGHSH and LQKENI. CDR3 sequence: CASSPDQGRGYTF. CDR3 nucleotide sequence: TGTGCCAGCTCACCTGACCAGGGAAGGGGCTACACCTTC.

With regard to this clone: Mismatch with germline at one junction end may stem from a read error. The chain carries TRBV7-7 and TRBJ2-5, with D unresolved. The CDR3 covers 12 residues. Germline V CDR1 and CDR2: SSHAT, FNYEAQ (reference sequence). DNA for the CDR3: TGTGCTAGCAGCACGAGAGGCGGCACCCAGTACTTC. Translating it yields CASSTRGGTQYF.

The rearrangement links TRBV19 to TRBJ1-5; maybe TRBD1 (5 bases). Germline CDR1 LNHDA, CDR2 SQIVND (reference sequence). The CDR3 consists of 15 residues. V lost 1 base, J lost 6 bases, and 13 bases lay in between. The CDR3 DNA reads as TGTGCCAGTAGTATAGGAGGGGCCGTGGGTCAGCCCCAGCATTTT. Translated, it gives CASSIGGAVGQPQHF.